The next 25 T cell receptor beta chains were all read from a single sample in a study of beta chain features in type 1 diabetes. Reverse transcribing all isolated RNA meant expressed TCRB transcripts were sequenced. Profiled with immunoSEQ multiplex PCR; TCRdb holds only in-frame clones, not every one. The table has 620,000 or so clones, 15% to 17% seen once. The sequencing input was naive CD4+ T cells from blood. All receptors come from a man aged 18 to 30 in good health.

This clone came up a few times. The same CDR3 arises from other DNA sequences in this sample as well. The chain is built from TRBV28 and TRBJ1-2, with a tentative D call TRBD1 (5 bases). CDR1 and CDR2 from the germline V gene are MDHEN and SYDVKM. The CDR3 is made up of 12 amino acids. V was pared by 5 bases and J by 4 bases, with 8 bases between. The CDR3 region has the DNA TGTGCCAGCAGTCAGGGATTCTATGGCTACACCTTC. As protein: CASSQGFYGYTF.

V is TRBV14 and J is TRBJ1-2; D perhaps matches TRBD1 (6 bases). This CDR3 has 13 residues. Germline loops: CDR1 SGHDN, CDR2 FVKESK. The V and J ends lost 6 bases and 4 bases respectively, with 12 bases between them. CDR3 residues: CASRDSISYGYTF. CDR3 bases: TGTGCCAGCAGGGACAGCATATCCTATGGCTACACCTTC.

This clone was detected a few times. The chain employs TRBV27 and TRBJ2-5; no reliable D call. Looked up from germline, CDR1 is MNHEY and CDR2 is SMNVEV (reference sequence). Between the trimmed V and J ends, which lost 4 bases and 0 bases, there was a span of 6 bases. CDR3 length equals 13 residues. In DNA form, the CDR3 reads TGTGCCAGCAGTTCTCGGAACCAAGAGACCCAGTACTTC. This translates into CASSSRNQETQYF.

This clone was observed a few times. This chain links TRBV30 with TRBJ1-5; D not certain. The CDR3 is 13 residues long. V gave up 2 bases and J gave up 9 bases, with 14 bases separating them. Germline CDR1 and CDR2: GTSNPN and SVGIG (reference sequence). Here the CDR3 reads CAWSREAVGPQHF. CDR3 coding DNA: TGTGCCTGGAGTAGGGAGGCCGTGGGGCCCCAGCATTTT.

The chain employs TRBV30 and TRBJ1-3; 9 bases are a match to TRBD1. Trimming removed 2 bases from V and 3 bases from J; junction bases left unmatched: 5. Per the germline V gene, CDR1 is GTSNPN and CDR2 is SVGIG (reference sequence). There are 15 residues in the CDR3. The CDR3 DNA sequence: TGTGCCTGGAGTACAGGGACAGGGAATGGAAACACCATATATTTT. Protein: CAWSTGTGNGNTIYF.

The V and J genes are TRBV6-5 and TRBJ1-1, with D uncertain. The CDR3 spans 15 residues. With 0 bases removed from V and 0 bases from J, the gap between germline ends came to 8 bases. Germline CDR1 MNHEY, CDR2 SVGAGI. DNA of the CDR3: TGTGCCAGCAGTTACTCGCCAGCGATGAACACTGAAGCTTTCTTT. Its translation: CASSYSPAMNTEAFF.

V and J are TRBV10-3 and TRBJ1-1; no clear D. V dropped 8 bases and J dropped 1 base, with 11 bases sitting between them. Germline V gene sequence: CDR1 ENHRY, CDR2 SYGVKD. The CDR3 contains 13 residues. CDR3 sequence: CAISALRNTEAFF. CDR3 nucleotide sequence: TGTGCCATCTCGGCGTTGAGGAACACTGAAGCTTTCTTT.

This clone has a handful of counts. The chain employs TRBV7-3 and TRBJ2-1; TRBD2 matches 8 bases. Germline V gene sequence: CDR1 SGHTA, CDR2 FQGTGA. This CDR3 spans 13 amino acids. The trim removed 2 bases at V and 7 bases at J, leaving 1 base unmatched. The CDR3 sequence is CASSLERENEQFF. The DNA for the CDR3 is TGTGCCAGCAGCTTAGAGCGGGAGAATGAGCAGTTCTTC.

This rearrangement joins TRBV9 to TRBJ2-7; no reliable D call. V shed 0 bases and J shed 1 base, with 11 bases lying between them. The CDR3 is 15 residues long. Germline V gene sequence: CDR1 SGDLS, CDR2 YYNGEE. CDR3 amino acids: CASSVEDGISYEQYF. DNA of the CDR3: TGTGCCAGCAGCGTAGAGGATGGTATTTCCTACGAGCAGTACTTC.

The CDR3 protein is CATSINLGTGLYEQYF. CDR3 nucleotides: TGTGCCACCAGCATAAACCTGGGGACAGGGCTGTACGAGCAGTACTTC. The rearrangement uses TRBV15 and TRBJ2-7; 9 nucleotides align to TRBD1. There are 16 residues in the CDR3. CDR1 and CDR2 from the germline V gene are LNHNV and YYDKDF (reference sequence). V lost 4 bases and J lost 4; bases outside the gene matches: 11.

Comment on this clone: Within the sample, other DNA sequences also encode this same CDR3. The chain has TRBV28 and TRBJ2-6; D ambiguous. Germline V gene lookup returns CDR1 MDHEN and CDR2 SYDVKM. This CDR3 spans 14 amino acids. V was clipped by 3 bases and J by 0 bases, with 3 bases between them. This chain's CDR3 is CASSFSSGANVLTF. In nucleotides, the CDR3 is TGTGCCAGCAGTTTCAGCTCTGGGGCCAACGTCCTGACTTTC.

V and J are TRBV5-4 and TRBJ2-3; possibly TRBD2 for D (7 bases). This CDR3 comprises 15 residues. The germline V gene encodes CDR1 SGHNT and CDR2 YYREEE (reference sequence). Between the trimmed V and J ends, which lost 1 base and 2 bases, there was a span of 11 bases. Written as DNA, the CDR3 is TGTGCCAGCAGCTTGCGGGGGGCCACCACAGATACGCAGTATTTT. This encodes CASSLRGATTDTQYF.

This clone was counted between two and nine times. The chain uses TRBV27 and TRBJ1-5; no reliable D call. The CDR3 extends over 13 amino acids. The V gene's germline CDR1 is MNHEY and CDR2 SMNVEV (reference sequence). Trimming pared 6 bases from V and 6 bases from J, leaving 12 bases between. This CDR3 reads CASSFEESQPQHF. The CDR3 region has the DNA TGTGCCAGCAGCTTCGAGGAGAGTCAGCCCCAGCATTTT.

This clone was observed a few times. The chain employs TRBV18 and TRBJ2-4; 7 bases align to TRBD1. This CDR3 is 16 amino acids long. J was trimmed by 0 bases and V by 3 bases; bases with no gene match: 5. Germline V CDR1 and CDR2: KGHSH, LQKENI. This CDR3 is CASSPLTGTAKNIQYF. CDR3 sequence (DNA): TGTGCCAGCTCACCGCTGACAGGGACAGCCAAAAACATTCAGTACTTC.

V and J are TRBV18 and TRBJ2-7, with a possible D match to TRBD2 (5 bases). Germline values: CDR1 KGHSH, CDR2 LQKENI. The V gene lost 2 bases and the J gene lost 0 bases, with 8 bases spanning the gap. The CDR3 contains 14 residues. CDR3 amino acids: CASSPGLNSYEQYF. In DNA form, the CDR3 reads TGTGCCAGCTCACCAGGACTCAACTCCTACGAGCAGTACTTC.

For the CDR3, the DNA is TGTGCCAGCAGCTATGACAGAGCCCCTGGAAACACCATATATTTT. Its protein product is CASSYDRAPGNTIYF. The V call is TRBV6-5, the J call TRBJ1-3, with D perhaps matching TRBD1 (5 bases). Trimming stripped 6 bases from V and 2 bases from J, with 14 bases between. The CDR3 runs to 15 residues. Germline CDR1 is MNHEY and CDR2 is SVGAGI.

This rearrangement joins TRBV5-4 to TRBJ1-2, with 11 positions matching TRBD1. CDR1 SGHNT and CDR2 YYREEE come from the germline V gene (reference sequence). V lost 4 bases and J lost 0; bases outside the gene matches: 8. This CDR3 contains 17 residues. CDR3 sequence reads: CASSGGQGAISNYGYTF. The CDR3 DNA reads as TGTGCCAGCAGCGGCGGACAGGGGGCGATCTCTAACTATGGCTACACCTTC.

The V and J genes are TRBV5-4 and TRBJ2-7, with 14 bases identical to TRBD2. The V segment lost 3 bases and the J segment 0 bases; nucleotides outside the gene matches: 14. The CDR3 length is 20 residues. Per the germline V gene, CDR1 is SGHNT and CDR2 is YYREEE (reference sequence). DNA of the CDR3: TGTGCCAGCAGCTCGGACCTACGGACTAGCGGGGGGATGCCCTCCTACGAGCAGTACTTC. This translates into CASSSDLRTSGGMPSYEQYF.

V is TRBV6-5 and J is TRBJ2-1; no clear D. This CDR3 has 16 amino acids. Deletions cut 2 bases from V and 6 bases from J, with 17 bases between. CDR1 is MNHEY, CDR2 SVGAGI, per germline. CDR3 protein: CASSYRTAMRTNEQFF. The DNA for the CDR3 is TGTGCCAGCAGTTACCGTACAGCGATGAGGACCAATGAGCAGTTCTTC.

The J gene is TRBJ1-1, the V gene TRBV18, with D perhaps matching TRBD1 (5 bases). V was cut by 2 bases and J by 0 bases, with 13 bases left in between. CDR1 KGHSH and CDR2 LQKENI come from the germline V gene. This CDR3 region has 16 residues. The CDR3 sequence: CASSPRAGSLNTEAFF. CDR3 DNA sequence: TGTGCCAGCTCACCAAGGGCAGGGAGCCTGAACACTGAAGCTTTCTTT.

The V gene is TRBV5-1, the J gene TRBJ2-4, with D possibly called TRBD1 or TRBD2 (5 bases each). Germline V gene lookup returns CDR1 SGHRS and CDR2 YFSETQ. The CDR3 sequence is 15 residues long. Trimming shortened V by 4 bases and J by 4 bases, and 15 bases separated the two germline ends. The CDR3: CASSRAEGLKNIQYF. CDR3 nucleotide sequence: TGCGCCAGCAGCCGAGCCGAGGGGTTAAAAAACATTCAGTACTTC. The full variable domain, rest sourced from reference TRBV5-1 and TRBJ2-4, is KAGVTQTPRYLIKTRGQQVTLSCSPISGHRSVSWYQQTPGQGLQFLFEYFSETQRNKGNFPGRFSGRQFSNSRSEMNVSTLELGDSALYLCASSRAEGLKNIQYFGAGTRLSVL.

With regard to this clone: Other DNA sequences in the sample encode the same CDR3. The chain carries TRBV7-2 and TRBJ2-7; D is perhaps TRBD2 (5 bases). V lost 1 base and J 2 bases, leaving 9 bases between the germline ends. The CDR3 loop spans 14 amino acids. Germline V gives CDR1 SGHTA, CDR2 FQGNSA. The CDR3 DNA sequence: TGTGCCAGCAGCTTAGACCGGGGAACCTACGAGCAGTACTTC. Protein: CASSLDRGTYEQYF.

This clone was seen a handful of times. V gene TRBV28 combines with J gene TRBJ2-3; 9 bases agree with TRBD2. Trimming at V came to 3 bases and at J to 2 bases, leaving 3 bases not matched to a gene. CDR1 is MDHEN and CDR2 is SYDVKM in the germline V gene. The CDR3 sequence is 15 residues long. The DNA of the CDR3 is TGTGCCAGCAGTTTTGGCGGGAGGGCCACAGATACGCAGTATTTT. Amino acids: CASSFGGRATDTQYF.

The gene calls are TRBV7-9 and TRBJ1-5; 8 bases line up with TRBD1. Trimming removed 5 bases from V and 8 bases from J; junction bases left unmatched: 8. Germline V gene data show CDR1 as SEHNR and CDR2 as FQNEAQ (reference sequence). The CDR3 covers 14 residues. CDR3: CASSLGQVGEPQHF. In nucleotides, the CDR3 is TGTGCCAGCAGCCTGGGACAGGTGGGTGAGCCCCAGCATTTT.

The chain carries TRBV5-4 and TRBJ2-1, with 8 bases fitting TRBD1. Per germline, CDR1 SGHNT and CDR2 YYREEE (reference sequence). This CDR3 spans 17 amino acids. V lost 0 bases, J lost 4 bases, and 9 bases stayed unmatched. The CDR3 is CASSLAPGQVPYNEQFF. The CDR3 bases are TGTGCCAGCAGCTTGGCCCCGGGACAGGTCCCATACAATGAGCAGTTCTTC.